This TCR beta chain is drawn from a study of radiotherapy plus CTLA-4 blockade in lung cancer. Study-level background: Objective responses were recorded in about 18% of patients, with disease control recorded in 25% to 35%. Study-wide results and limits: In blood, early T cell clone dynamics reportedly predicted response best, together with interferon-beta. Some TCR clones had been derived from tumors. These clones expanded in peripheral blood after radiotherapy plus ipilimumab.

Using immunoSEQ multiplex PCR, the repertoire was profiled, and TCRdb retains in-frame clones only, with some absent. The sample holds about 80,000 clones, approximately 80% seen once. The CDR3 consists of 15 residues. Germline V gene sequence: CDR1 SGHRS, CDR2 YFSETQ. The trim removed 4 bases at V and 7 bases at J, leaving 10 bases unmatched. Worth noting for this clone: As yet, its antigen is unknown.

The source is a human donor with non-small cell lung cancer who had stable disease on radiotherapy plus ipilimumab. The genes are TRBV5-1 and TRBJ2-2; TRBD1 matches 7 bases. The material was peripheral blood, obtained from a patient treated with radiotherapy plus ipilimumab. The CDR3 nucleotides read TGCGCCAGCAGCAACAGGGGACGTGACCTCGGGGAGCTGTTTTTT. Residues: CASSNRGRDLGELFF.